These 11 T cell receptor beta chains share one sample of origin, sequenced in a study of T-cell memory formation after mild COVID-19. TCRdb called the 5' RACE reads again in MiXCR, with one record for every CDR3 protein. This sample has about 290,000 distinct CDR3 sequences, with approximately 15% found just once. Sequencing was carried out using PBMCs or a T cell subset sorted from them (not recorded which). Every receptor here comes from a man younger than 35 who had mild COVID-19 (a few samples of this study predate the infection). Cell type and time point are not known.

The chain carries TRBV7-6 and TRBJ1-6; 7 nucleotides align to TRBD1. The CDR3 totals 16 residues. Germline CDR1 SGHVS, CDR2 FNYEAQ. After removal of 5 bases from V and 4 bases from J, the junction contained 8 bases not matched to a gene. The CDR3 here is CASSLARDSYNSPLHF. In DNA, the CDR3 is TGTGCCAGCAGCCTCGCCAGGGACAGTTATAATTCACCCCTCCACTTT.

This clonotype was observed a handful of times. The rearrangement uses TRBV12-3 or TRBV12-4 and TRBJ2-3; tentatively, D is TRBD1 or TRBD2 (5 bases each). V dropped 6 bases and J dropped 0 bases, with 10 bases sitting between them. This CDR3 spans 14 amino acids. CDR3 coding DNA: TGTGCCAGCAGGGGGACGGTTAGCACAGATACGCAGTATTTT. Its protein is CASRGTVSTDTQYF.

The CDR3 sequence is CATSGGSYEQYF. CDR3 nucleotides: TGTGCCACCAGCGGGGGGAGCTACGAGCAGTACTTC. The chain uses TRBV10-3 and TRBJ2-7, with 9 positions matching TRBD2. Germline V gene sequence: CDR1 ENHRY, CDR2 SYGVKD. Losses at the gene ends were 10 bases for V and 3 bases for J; bases not matched to a gene: 4. The CDR3 length is 12 residues.

The V gene is TRBV14, the J gene TRBJ2-7, with D perhaps TRBD1 (6 bases). The CDR3 is 10 amino acids. Per the germline V gene, CDR1 is SGHDN and CDR2 is FVKESK. In DNA form, the CDR3 reads TGTGCCAGCAGCCAGTTACTACAGGGCGTC. This encodes CASSQLLQGV.

This clonotype was observed a few times. The J gene is TRBJ2-3, the V gene TRBV5-1, with unresolved D. In germline, CDR1 is SGHRS, CDR2 YFSETQ. Trimming removed 0 bases at V and 4 bases at J, with 12 bases between. This CDR3 has 15 amino acids. The CDR3 is CASSLVPGGADTQYF. In DNA form, the CDR3 reads TGCGCCAGCAGCTTGGTACCTGGTGGGGCAGATACGCAGTATTTT.

This clonotype was found a few times. The chain carries TRBV5-1 and TRBJ2-5; 8 bases map to TRBD2. The CDR3 loop spans 14 amino acids. With 4 bases clipped from V and 4 bases from J, the junction kept 6 bases outside the gene matches. Per germline, CDR1 SGHRS and CDR2 YFSETQ. The CDR3 nucleotides are TGCGCCAGCAGCATCGCCGGGACTAGAGAGACCCAGTACTTC. Translating it yields CASSIAGTRETQYF.

The CDR3 DNA reads TGTGCTAGTGGTTTGGTATTAGGGGGGGCGTCAGCTAACTATGGCTACACCTTC. The encoded protein is CASGLVLGGASANYGYTF. This sequence joins TRBV12-5 and TRBJ1-2; perhaps TRBD1 as D (6 bases). V was clipped by 0 bases and J by 0 bases, with 17 bases between them. Germline-derived CDR1 and CDR2 are LGHNT and FRNRAP. The CDR3 spans 18 residues. Combining the CDR3 with reference TRBV12-5 and TRBJ1-2 gives the whole variable domain DARVTQTPRHKVTEMGQEVTMRCQPILGHNTVFWYRQTMMQGLELLAYFRNRAPLDDSGMPKDRFSAEMPDATLATLKIQPSEPRDSAVYFCASGLVLGGASANYGYTFGSGTRLTVV.

A few counts support this clonotype. This chain joins TRBV25-1 and TRBJ2-3, with 8 bases lining up with TRBD2. The trim removed 2 bases at V and 0 bases at J, leaving 4 bases unmatched. The CDR3 extends over 16 amino acids. The V gene's germline CDR1 is MGHDK and CDR2 SYGVNS. CDR3 coding DNA: TGTGCCAGCAGTGAAAGGGCGGGGGGAAGCACAGATACGCAGTATTTT. It specifies CASSERAGGSTDTQYF.

This clonotype was observed at least ten times. The CDR3 sequence is CASSLEDQTQYF. The CDR3 bases are TGCGCCAGCAGCTTGGAGGACCAGACCCAGTACTTC. The V gene is TRBV5-1, the J gene TRBJ2-5; unclear D gene. The V and J ends lost 0 bases and 6 bases respectively, with 6 bases between them. Germline CDR1 and CDR2: SGHRS and YFSETQ. This CDR3 spans 12 amino acids.

As to this clonotype: A clone one base away is much larger, so this may be a read error. J is TRBJ2-5 and V is TRBV29-1, with D unresolved. Germline CDR1 and CDR2: SQVTM and ANQGSEA. The CDR3 runs to 12 residues. V was trimmed by 4 bases and J by 2 bases, leaving 8 bases between them. In nucleotides, the CDR3 is TGCAGCGTTGGGTCACCACAAGAGACCCAGTACTTC. Protein: CSVGSPQETQYF.

This clonotype was picked up a small number of times. V is TRBV4-2 and J is TRBJ1-4, with D hard to call. The CDR3 has 15 residues. V was clipped by 4 bases and J by 5 bases, with 14 bases between them. Germline V gene sequence: CDR1 LGHNA, CDR2 YNFKEQ. The CDR3 nucleotides are TGTGCCAGCAGCCCCTCCGGGCACGGCAATGAAAAACTGTTTTTT. This gives the protein CASSPSGHGNEKLFF.